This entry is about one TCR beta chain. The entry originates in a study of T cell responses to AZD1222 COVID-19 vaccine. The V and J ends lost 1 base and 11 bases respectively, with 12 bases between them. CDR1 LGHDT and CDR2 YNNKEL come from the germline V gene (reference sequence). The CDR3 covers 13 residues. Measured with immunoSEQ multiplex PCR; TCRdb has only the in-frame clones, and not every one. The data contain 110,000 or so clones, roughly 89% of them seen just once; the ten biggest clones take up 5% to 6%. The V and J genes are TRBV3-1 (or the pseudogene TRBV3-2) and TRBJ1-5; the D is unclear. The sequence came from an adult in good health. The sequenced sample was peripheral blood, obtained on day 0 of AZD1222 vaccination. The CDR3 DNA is TGTGCCAGCAGCCAAGCCGGCAGCCGATCCCAGCATTTT. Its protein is CASSQAGSRSQHF.